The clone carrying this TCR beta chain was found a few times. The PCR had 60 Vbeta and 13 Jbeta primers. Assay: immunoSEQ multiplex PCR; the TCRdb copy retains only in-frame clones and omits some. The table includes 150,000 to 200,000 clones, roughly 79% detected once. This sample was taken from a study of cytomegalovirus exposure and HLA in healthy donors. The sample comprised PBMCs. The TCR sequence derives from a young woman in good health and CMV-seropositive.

The CDR3 region is CASSLEMGREQYF. The CDR3 bases are TGCGCCAGCAGCTTGGAGATGGGGCGCGAGCAGTACTTC. The rearrangement uses TRBV5-1 and TRBJ2-5, with D tentatively TRBD1 (5 bases). The DNA end lines up better with TRBJ2-7; the J call may be wrong. Germline CDR1 is SGHRS and CDR2 is YFSETQ. CDR3 size: 13 residues.